Here is one TCR beta chain with its context. Methods used by the authors: Researchers report that nucleated cell counts were estimated from reference gene primer amplification. Repertoires were generated with immunoSEQ multiplex PCR, while TCRdb's copy carries only in-frame clones and drops some. That table is the source of V, J and clone size, and D and trimming were worked out from the DNA. Among 77,000 or so clones, around three quarters were seen once, and the ten largest hold around 30%. The sample originates from a study of blood T cell repertoires in COVID-19. Study-wide background: Both acute and convalescent COVID-19 samples were obtained from the United States, Italy and Spain. The cDNA or gDNA used as material had been derived from T cells, B-cell-depleted T cells, or PBMCs.

J gave up 2 bases and V 2 bases, and 5 bases lay outside the gene matches. The germline CDR1 and CDR2 sequences are ENHRY and SYGVKD. This CDR3 is built from 15 residues. The receptor comes from a woman of 80 years or more with active or convalescent COVID-19. The sample consisted of peripheral blood. The genes are TRBV10-3 and TRBJ1-2, with 7 bases matching TRBD1. The CDR3, as DNA: TGTGCCATCAGTGAGACCGGGACAGAGAACTATGGCTACACCTTC. Translating it yields CAISETGTENYGYTF.